This paragraph covers one TCR beta chain sequence. Other nucleotide sequences from this sample produce the same CDR3. Per the study methods: Reference gene primer amplification in the assay estimated nucleated cell counts. TCRdb's table, derived via immunoSEQ multiplex PCR, lists solely in-frame clones and lacks some. Clone size and V and J calls were adopted from that table, with D and trimming inferred from the DNA. The table shows approximately 270,000 clones, with 70% to 90% occurring only once. Trimming shortened V by 0 bases and J by 1 base, and 4 bases separated the two germline ends. CDR1 is SGHRS and CDR2 is YFSETQ in the germline V gene. The CDR3 spans 13 residues. The data were obtained in a study of blood T cell repertoires in COVID-19. Study summary: Sample material is recorded as cDNA or gDNA derived from T cells, B-cell-depleted T cells, or PBMCs.

This sequence joins TRBV5-1 and TRBJ1-1; D not certain. Sequencing was performed on PBMCs or T cells enriched from blood (not recorded which). The receptor comes from a woman in her twenties or thirties with acute COVID-19. This CDR3 is CASSLAGNTEAFF. CDR3 DNA: TGCGCCAGCAGCTTGGCAGGGAACACTGAAGCTTTCTTT.